The T cell receptor beta chain described here comes from a study of vaccination effects on CD4 cells after COVID-19. At the level of the study: The vaccine given was either BNT162b2 or mRNA-1273, in two doses.

The V and J ends lost 4 bases and 5 bases, in that order; junction bases with no gene match: 4. Germline loops: CDR1 SGDLS, CDR2 YYNGEE. The CDR3 contains 14 residues. Produced via immunoSEQ multiplex PCR; TCRdb's table is partial and in-frame only. Among under 75,000 clones listed, 75% to 85% were seen once. Within the ViraFEST assay, antigen-specific CD4+ T cells underwent expansion with viral peptide pools prior to sequencing. Investigators separated out CD4+ T cells once approximately 10 days of culture had passed. Vaccinated recipients, who were negative for nucleocapsid antibodies, had no history of SARS-CoV-2 infection. On days 3 and 7, fresh IL-2 medium replaced half the medium. General observations from the study: Cross-reactivity toward common cold coronaviruses was confined to only 1 of 255 vaccine-induced clones in healthy vaccinees. Whether induced by infection or by vaccine, clones showed marked clonal contraction late after vaccination.

To note about this clone: Its antigen is still unknown.

This material consisted of CD4+ T cells from PBMCs cultured with SARS-CoV-2 spike peptides, taken before COVID-19 vaccination. J is TRBJ2-2 and V is TRBV9; 8 bases align to TRBD1. The TCR was taken from a human donor who received a COVID-19 vaccine. CDR3 sequence (DNA): TGTGCCAGCAGCCCAAGGACAGGGACCGGGGAGCTGTTTTTT. It is translated as CASSPRTGTGELFF.